The 5 T cell receptor beta chains below come from one sample, sequenced in a study of vaccination effects on CD4 cells after COVID-19. Method: immunoSEQ multiplex PCR; TCRdb's copy keeps in-frame clones and lacks some. Altogether tens of thousands of clones are present, around 82% being singletons, with the ten largest covering approximately 1.6%. Antigen-specific CD4+ T cells were expanded (with viral peptide pools) by the ViraFEST assay ahead of sequencing. The culture ran for about 11 days, and then CD4+ T cells were isolated. All participants had two doses of either the BNT162b2 or mRNA-1273 vaccine. These receptors have no identified antigens. Material: CD4+ T cells from PBMCs cultured with HCoV-NL63 spike peptides, obtained after COVID-19 vaccination. These receptors were collected from a human donor who received a COVID-19 vaccine. Some clones in this sample may be carry-over from other donors' samples.

V is TRBV5-1 and J is TRBJ1-3, with D tentatively TRBD1 (6 bases). This CDR3 is 15 amino acids long. Germline V gene lookup returns CDR1 SGHRS and CDR2 YFSETQ. Trimming stripped 0 bases from V and 0 bases from J, with 7 bases between. DNA for the CDR3: TGCGCCAGCAGCTTGGGGGGGCTCTCTGGAAACACCATATATTTT. Translating gives CASSLGGLSGNTIYF.

This clone was seen once. J is TRBJ1-5 and V is TRBV19; D is perhaps TRBD1 (6 bases). V lost 3 bases to trimming and J lost 6 bases, with 21 bases between them. CDR3 length equals 17 residues. CDR1 LNHDA and CDR2 SQIVND come from the germline V gene (reference sequence). The CDR3 spells CASSIPYGRGPGQPQHF. CDR3 coding DNA: TGTGCCAGTAGTATTCCCTACGGCAGGGGCCCGGGTCAGCCCCAGCATTTT.

The chain combines TRBV5-8 with TRBJ2-5, with D possibly being TRBD2 (6 bases). V lost 3 bases, J lost 4 bases, and 10 bases lay in between. The germline V gene has CDR1 SGHTS and CDR2 YDEGEE. CDR3 length: 13 amino acids. CDR3 nucleotide sequence: TGTGCCAGCAGCTCGGGGGTCCGAGAGACCCAGTACTTC. Translating it yields CASSSGVRETQYF.

The CDR3 reads CSARGTDTQYF. DNA for the CDR3: TGCAGTGCTAGGGGAACAGATACGCAGTATTTT. The chain uses TRBV20-1 and TRBJ2-3; D gene uncertain. CDR1 DFQATT and CDR2 SNEGSKA come from the germline V gene (reference sequence). V was cut by 3 bases and J by 3 bases, with 4 bases left in between. This CDR3 comprises 11 residues.

J is TRBJ2-5 and V is TRBV11-3; D may be TRBD2 (6 bases). Germline V gene data show CDR1 as SGHNT and CDR2 as YENEEA. Trimming pared 5 bases from V and 9 bases from J, leaving 16 bases between. CDR3 length equals 13 residues. The DNA for the CDR3 is TGTGCCAGCAGCCCTTCGGGGGAGAGGGCCCAGTACTTC. Protein: CASSPSGERAQYF.